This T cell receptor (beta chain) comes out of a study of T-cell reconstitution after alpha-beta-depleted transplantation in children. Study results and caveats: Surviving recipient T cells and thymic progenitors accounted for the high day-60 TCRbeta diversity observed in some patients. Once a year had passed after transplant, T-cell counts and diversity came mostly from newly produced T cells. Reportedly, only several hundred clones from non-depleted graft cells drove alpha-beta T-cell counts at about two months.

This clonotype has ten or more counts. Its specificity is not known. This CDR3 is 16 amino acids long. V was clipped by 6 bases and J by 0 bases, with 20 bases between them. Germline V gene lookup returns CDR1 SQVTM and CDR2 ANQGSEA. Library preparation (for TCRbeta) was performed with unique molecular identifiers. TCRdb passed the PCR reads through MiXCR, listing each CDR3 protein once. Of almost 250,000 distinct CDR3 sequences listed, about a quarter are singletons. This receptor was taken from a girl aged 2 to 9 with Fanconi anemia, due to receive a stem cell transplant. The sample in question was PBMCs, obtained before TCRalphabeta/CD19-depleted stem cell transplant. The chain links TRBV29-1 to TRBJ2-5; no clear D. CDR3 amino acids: CSVHGRSGWDQETQYF. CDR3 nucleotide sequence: TGCAGCGTGCATGGACGGAGTGGATGGGACCAAGAGACCCAGTACTTC.